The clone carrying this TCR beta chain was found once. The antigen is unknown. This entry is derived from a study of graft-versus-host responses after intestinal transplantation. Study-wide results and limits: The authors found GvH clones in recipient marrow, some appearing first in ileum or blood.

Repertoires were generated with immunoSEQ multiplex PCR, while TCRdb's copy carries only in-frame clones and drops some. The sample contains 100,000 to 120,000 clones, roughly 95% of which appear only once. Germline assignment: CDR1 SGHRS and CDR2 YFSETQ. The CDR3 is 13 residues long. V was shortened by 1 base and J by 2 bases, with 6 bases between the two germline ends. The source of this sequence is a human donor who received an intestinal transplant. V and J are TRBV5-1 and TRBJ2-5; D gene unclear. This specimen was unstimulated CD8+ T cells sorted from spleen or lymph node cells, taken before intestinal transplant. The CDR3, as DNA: TGCGCCAGCAGCTTGACCCCTCAAGAGACCCAGTACTTC. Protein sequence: CASSLTPQETQYF.